Only one count was recorded for the clone carrying this T cell receptor beta chain. The antigen is undetermined. This sample stems from a study of cytomegalovirus exposure and HLA in healthy donors. Findings and limits, study-wide: Three CMV-associated chains were confirmed in vitro to be specific for CMV antigens. Usually a TCR sequence was rare, but some public TCRs were found in many donors. The finding came from a later analysis; first-cohort TCR clusters tended to co-occur in the 110 or so validation repertoires. TCR beta chains numbering more than 150 were designated cytomegalovirus-associated.

The CDR3 totals 16 residues. CDR1 is ENHRY and CDR2 is SYGVKD in the germline V gene. V lost 7 bases to trimming and J lost 5 bases, with 21 bases between them. Repertoires were generated with immunoSEQ multiplex PCR, while TCRdb's copy carries only in-frame clones and drops some. This sample has approximately 210,000 clones, with about 82% found just once. The sequenced material came from PBMCs. This chain links TRBV10-3 with TRBJ2-1, with D perhaps TRBD2 (6 bases). This TCR was recovered from a woman younger than 35 in good health and CMV-seronegative. The CDR3 here is CAITRSPDGLNNEQFF. In DNA form, the CDR3 reads TGTGCCATCACCCGCTCTCCGGACGGACTAAACAATGAGCAGTTCTTC.